The 23 T cell receptor beta chains reported below all come from one sample, sequenced in a study of radiation and T cells in renal cell carcinoma. Generated by immunoSEQ multiplex PCR, the TCRdb table keeps only in-frame clones and is missing some. The data contain 100,000 to 150,000 clones, 81% of them seen just once; the ten biggest clones take up 4.5% to 7%. The time point: blood 2 weeks post-SBRT. Specified treatment: 15 Gy SBRT to primary tumor, nephrectomy 4 weeks later. Sequencing used blood, obtained from a patient whose treatment included radiotherapy and nephrectomy. The receptors here all came from a man in his forties or fifties with renal cell carcinoma.

As for this clone: The conserved phenylalanine or tryptophan is not found at the CDR3 terminus, so this likely reflects a read error. The DNA is left out, because the CDR3 cannot be placed on it with certainty; the CDR3 is given as TCRdb lists it. J is TRBJ2-7 and V is TRBV6-4; the table assigns TRBD1, which was not confirmed against the DNA. The CDR3 numbers 8 amino acids, ends counted. Germline CDR1 and CDR2: MRHNA and SNTAGT. The CDR3 loop reads CASSSPGG.

The rearrangement links TRBV7-2 to TRBJ1-6; TRBD1 matches 9 bases. Germline CDR1 reads SGHTA; CDR2 reads FQGNSA. This CDR3 region has 17 residues. The V segment lost 1 base and the J segment 9 bases; nucleotides outside the gene matches: 10. The CDR3 nucleotides are TGTGCCAGCAGCTTAGATTACGGACAGGGGATTGGTTCACCCCTCCACTTT. Translation gives CASSLDYGQGIGSPLHF. Based on the CDR3 plus reference TRBV7-2 and TRBJ1-6, the full variable domain is GAGVSQSPSNKVTEKGKDVELRCDPISGHTALYWYRQSLGQGLEFLIYFQGNSAPDKSGLPSDRFSAERTGGSVSTLTIQRTQQEDSAVYLCASSLDYGQGIGSPLHFGNGTRLTVT.

The chain has TRBV29-1 and TRBJ1-1; a possible D gene is TRBD1 (6 bases). V was trimmed by 4 bases and J by 3 bases, leaving 12 bases between them. This CDR3 is 13 amino acids long. Germline V gives CDR1 SQVTM, CDR2 ANQGSEA. The CDR3 is CSVVQGWDTEAFF. The DNA for the CDR3 is TGCAGCGTTGTCCAGGGGTGGGACACTGAAGCTTTCTTT.

The V and J genes are TRBV29-1 and TRBJ2-1; TRBD1 matches at 7 bases. Trimming took 4 bases from V and 0 from J; bases not matched to a gene: 3. Germline V lookup: CDR1 SQVTM, CDR2 ANQGSEA. The CDR3 has 14 residues. CDR3 protein: CSVGDSFSYNEQFF. The CDR3 region has the DNA TGCAGCGTTGGGGACAGTTTCTCCTACAATGAGCAGTTCTTC.

This clone was found a few times. The CDR3 sequence is CASSLARPGANEQFF. The CDR3 DNA is TGCGCCAGCAGCTTGGCCAGACCCGGGGCGAATGAGCAGTTCTTC. The gene calls are TRBV5-1 and TRBJ2-1; D may be TRBD1 or TRBD2 (5 bases each). Germline assignment: CDR1 SGHRS and CDR2 YFSETQ. Trimming removed 0 bases at V and 7 bases at J, with 14 bases between. The length of the CDR3 is 15 residues.

The chain combines TRBV21-1 with TRBJ2-1; the table gives TRBD2 as D, unverified against the DNA. TRBV21-1 is a pseudogene locus. CDR3 size: 16 residues. CDR3 DNA: TGTGCCAGCAGCCATCGACGGGGAGCTTGGGACAATGAGCAGTTCTTC. This codes for CASSHRRGAWDNEQFF.

This clone was counted once. The rearrangement uses TRBV10-3 and TRBJ2-7, with TRBD2 as a possible D gene (6 bases). Trimming removed 11 bases at V and 7 bases at J, with 18 bases between. Germline V gene sequence: CDR1 ENHRY, CDR2 SYGVKD. The CDR3 is made up of 12 amino acids. This CDR3 reads CAGSGPGGEQYF. CDR3 DNA: TGTGCCGGCAGCGGCCCCGGAGGGGAGCAGTACTTC.

The rearrangement uses TRBV7-3 and TRBJ2-1; 8 bases fit TRBD1. V shed 5 bases and J 5 bases; nucleotides not matched to a gene: 5. Germline CDR1 is SGHTA and CDR2 is FQGTGA. This CDR3 comprises 14 residues. DNA for the CDR3: TGTGCCAGCAGCCGAGACAGGGGCAACAATGAGCAGTTCTTC. Translating gives CASSRDRGNNEQFF.

The chain uses TRBV2 and TRBJ2-3; D unclear. The V end lost 8 bases, the J end lost 1 base, and 10 bases lay between the germline ends. The CDR3 contains 13 residues. Looked up from germline, CDR1 is SNHLY and CDR2 is FYNNEI. In DNA form, the CDR3 reads TGTGCCAGCGGCGCACAGCGCACAGATACGCAGTATTTT. Amino acids: CASGAQRTDTQYF.

The chain combines TRBV4-3 with TRBJ1-5; 8 nucleotides line up with TRBD1. The CDR3 consists of 16 residues. J gave up 4 bases and V 0 bases, and 5 bases lay outside the gene matches. CDR1 LGHNA and CDR2 YSLEER come from the germline V gene. The CDR3 spells CASSQDTGGKNQPQHF. In DNA form, the CDR3 reads TGCGCCAGCAGCCAAGATACAGGGGGTAAGAATCAGCCCCAGCATTTT.

The chain joins TRBV7-9 to TRBJ2-2; D is undetermined. In germline, CDR1 is SEHNR, CDR2 FQNEAQ (reference sequence). This CDR3 spans 13 amino acids. V lost 2 bases, J lost 5 bases, and 6 bases lay in between. The CDR3 nucleotides are TGTGCCAGCAGCTTACTGGTAACCGGGGAGCTGTTTTTT. Translated: CASSLLVTGELFF.

This clone is a singleton in its sample. The rearrangement joins TRBV7-8 to TRBJ1-4; D is uncertain. V gave up 3 bases and J gave up 8 bases, with 7 bases separating them. The V gene's germline CDR1 is SGHVS and CDR2 FQNEAQ. CDR3 length equals 12 residues. CDR3 DNA: TGTGCCAGCAGCTTTTATGGCGAAAAACTGTTTTTT. Translating it yields CASSFYGEKLFF.

The chain uses TRBV29-1 and TRBJ2-2, with D hard to call. CDR3 size: 14 residues. CDR1 and CDR2 (germline): SQVTM, ANQGSEA. V shed 4 bases and J shed 1 base, with 10 bases lying between them. DNA of the CDR3: TGCAGCGTTGCCGCTTTCTTGAACACCGGGGAGCTGTTTTTT. Translating it yields CSVAAFLNTGELFF.

This clone was seen more than once but under ten times. This chain's CDR3 is CASSRNRGDYEQYF. In nucleotides, the CDR3 is TGTGCCAGCAGCAGGAACAGGGGGGACTACGAGCAGTACTTC. The genes are TRBV11-1 and TRBJ2-7, with 8 bases aligning to TRBD1. The V segment lost 5 bases and the J segment 3 bases; nucleotides outside the gene matches: 6. Germline CDR1 is SGHAT and CDR2 is FQDESV (reference sequence). The CDR3 length is 14 residues.

This clone was counted a few times. This chain connects TRBV18 to TRBJ2-7, with D unresolved. Germline V gives CDR1 KGHSH, CDR2 LQKENI. The CDR3 covers 12 residues. V lost 5 bases to trimming and J lost 6 bases, with 11 bases between them. The CDR3 sequence is CASSTTSSEQYF. In DNA, the CDR3 is TGTGCCAGCTCAACTACATCATCCGAGCAGTACTTC.

The chain uses TRBV28 and TRBJ1-2, with a possible D match to TRBD1 (6 bases). Germline-derived CDR1 and CDR2 are MDHEN and SYDVKM. V was trimmed by 4 bases and J by 0 bases, leaving 18 bases between them. The CDR3 runs to 17 residues. The CDR3 reads CASSSLEGGPANYGYTF. The CDR3 DNA sequence: TGTGCCAGCAGTTCGCTAGAGGGGGGCCCAGCTAACTATGGCTACACCTTC.

The rearrangement uses TRBV7-3 and TRBJ2-3; 11 bases map to TRBD2. CDR3 length equals 14 residues. CDR1 SGHTA and CDR2 FQGTGA come from the germline V gene. Trimming removed 2 bases from V and 8 bases from J; junction bases left unmatched: 3. CDR3 coding DNA: TGTGCCAGCAGCTTAGGGACTAGCGGAAGTACGCAGTATTTT. Its translation: CASSLGTSGSTQYF.

This clone occurred a few times. The J gene is TRBJ1-1, the V gene TRBV19; D is ambiguous. The germline gives CDR1 LNHDA, CDR2 SQIVND (reference sequence). Trimming removed 4 bases at V and 1 base at J, with 7 bases between. This CDR3 comprises 13 residues. CDR3 sequence: CASSTRTNTEAFF. In nucleotides, the CDR3 is TGTGCCAGTAGTACTCGGACGAACACTGAAGCTTTCTTT.

This clone was seen a handful of times. The CDR3 coding sequence is TGTGCCAGTAGTGCACTAATGAACACTGAAGCTTTCTTT. This sequence encodes CASSALMNTEAFF. The genes are TRBV19 and TRBJ1-1, with D hard to call. The CDR3 totals 13 residues. Germline assignment: CDR1 LNHDA and CDR2 SQIVND (reference sequence). The V end lost 5 bases, the J end lost 0 bases, and 7 bases lay between the germline ends.

CDR3 coding DNA: TGCGCCAGCAGCTTTACTAGCGGGAGGTTATACGAGCAGTACTTC. Its translation: CASSFTSGRLYEQYF. This chain links TRBV5-1 with TRBJ2-7; the match to TRBD2 covers 12 bases. This CDR3 spans 15 amino acids. Germline V gene sequence: CDR1 SGHRS, CDR2 YFSETQ. V was pared by 2 bases and J by 4 bases, with 4 bases of the junction left unmatched.

The gene calls are TRBV5-5 and TRBJ2-3; 7 bases map to TRBD1. V was clipped by 1 base and J by 2 bases; unmatched bases: 7. Germline CDR1 is SGHKS and CDR2 is YYEKEE (reference sequence). The CDR3 loop spans 16 amino acids. In nucleotides, the CDR3 is TGTGCCAGCAGCTTGTTTCACGGGACAGACACAGATACGCAGTATTTT. Amino acids: CASSLFHGTDTDTQYF.

This clone showed up just a few times. The chain carries TRBV5-4 and TRBJ1-1; D is unclear. V was clipped by 1 base and J by 5 bases, with 9 bases between them. Germline CDR1 is SGHNT and CDR2 is YYREEE (reference sequence). This CDR3 has 13 residues. The CDR3: CASSLWGGTEAFF. The CDR3 bases are TGTGCCAGCAGCTTGTGGGGTGGAACTGAAGCTTTCTTT.

CDR3 region: CARSWTPGQAGEEQYF. CDR3 DNA: TGTGCCAGAAGCTGGACCCCGGGACAGGCGGGTGAGGAGCAGTACTTC. The chain couples TRBV5-3 to TRBJ2-7; TRBD1 matches 8 bases. TRBV5-3 is known as an ORF, though its function is uncertain. The CDR3 totals 16 residues. The V and J ends lost 3 bases and 7 bases, in that order; junction bases with no gene match: 15.